This T cell receptor (beta chain) was recorded in a study of blood T cell repertoires in COVID-19. V lost 1 base, J lost 5 bases, and 8 bases lay in between. This CDR3 is 13 amino acids long. CDR1 LNHNV and CDR2 YYDKDF come from the germline V gene (reference sequence). Cohort assignment relied on participant-reported clinical history. Per the authors' pipeline: Quantification of nucleated cells was approximated via reference gene primer amplification. Using immunoSEQ multiplex PCR, the repertoire was profiled, and TCRdb retains in-frame clones only, with some absent. The V and J calls and clone size are taken from that table; D and trimming were inferred from the DNA. This table has approximately 400,000 clones, roughly four fifths appearing once.

The chain employs TRBV15 and TRBJ1-1; D is undetermined. The TCR was taken from a woman aged 45-60 years who had recovered from COVID-19. Input material: PBMCs or T cells enriched from blood (not recorded which). The CDR3 spells CATSRGPGTEAFF. CDR3 nucleotide sequence: TGTGCCACCAGCAGAGGCCCGGGAACTGAAGCTTTCTTT.